The 3 T cell receptor beta chains listed next were all sequenced from one sample in a study of T cell repertoires in cytomegalovirus infection (dated 2019 in TCRdb). The sample's treatment or condition, from its label and the paper: in vitro stimulation with specific CMV peptide epitopes to enrich CMV-specific T cells. Data came from an Illumina HiSeq 1500. The raw public reads went through TCRdb reprocessing: fastp at Q25, MiXCR clone calling, in-frame beta chains kept. CDR3 protein sequences are deduplicated, and each keeps its most common genes and DNA. The sample table contains fewer than 900,000 distinct CDR3 sequences; only one count was recorded for about 29% of them. The top ten constitute about an eighth of the sample. Which antigens these TCRs recognize remains unknown. The input for sequencing was cultured CD8+ T cells from PBMCs, taken from culture after CMV antigen stimulation. The receptor source for this set is a human donor in good health (CMV status not recorded). Some clones in this sample may be carry-over from other donors' samples.

The gene calls are TRBV18 and TRBJ1-1; D unclear. V was pared by 2 bases and J by 5 bases, with 15 bases between. The CDR3 is made up of 15 amino acids. Germline V gene lookup returns CDR1 KGHSH and CDR2 LQKENI. The CDR3 here is CASSPISSPPTEAFF. DNA of the CDR3: TGTGCCAGCTCACCAATTTCAAGCCCGCCGACTGAAGCTTTCTTT.

The chain couples TRBV6-5 to TRBJ1-1; D uncertain. Trimming stripped 2 bases from V and 0 bases from J, with 10 bases between. CDR3 length: 15 residues. The V gene's germline CDR1 is MNHEY and CDR2 SVGAGI. CDR3 nucleotide sequence: TGTGCCAGCAGTTACAGTCCCTTTTTGAACACTGAAGCTTTCTTT. This encodes CASSYSPFLNTEAFF.

This clonotype was counted only a few times. This sequence joins TRBV2 and TRBJ1-1; 7 nucleotides match TRBD1. The CDR3 is 15 amino acids. J gave up 3 bases and V 2 bases, and 6 bases lay outside the gene matches. Germline lookup yields CDR1 SNHLY and CDR2 FYNNEI. The chain's CDR3 is CASSERGLSHTEAFF. For the CDR3, the DNA is TGTGCCAGCAGTGAAAGGGGGCTGAGTCACACTGAAGCTTTCTTT.